This T cell receptor beta chain was obtained from a study of beta chain features in type 1 diabetes. Notes on the study in general: The analysis here could not establish whether HLA type shapes TCRB rearrangement. The study found that naive, central memory and Treg TCRB repertoires appeared more similar in patients than in healthy donors.

Germline V gene sequence: CDR1 SEHNR, CDR2 FQNEAQ (reference sequence). The CDR3 is 14 residues long. V gave up 1 base and J gave up 5 bases, with 11 bases separating them. The sequenced template was cDNA made from the entire isolated RNA. Only in-frame clones appear in the TCRdb table, and some are missing; sequencing was by immunoSEQ multiplex PCR. Among some 230,000 clones, over 9.5% were seen once, and the ten largest hold around 0.031%. This clone has only a few counts. The antigen remains unidentified. The gene calls are TRBV7-9 and TRBJ2-5; possible D gene TRBD2, 5 bases. The material sequenced was naive CD4+ T cells from blood. This TCR was recovered from a woman under 30 in good health. The CDR3 protein is CASSLDRGTETQYF. CDR3 in DNA: TGTGCCAGCAGCTTAGACCGGGGAACGGAGACCCAGTACTTC.